These 18 T cell receptor beta chains were all obtained from the same sample, sequenced in a study of blood T cell repertoires in COVID-19 (dated by TCRdb to 2019 to 2021). The library was produced with the immunoSEQ multiplex PCR assay. TCRdb retrieved this table from immuneACCESS and kept in-frame rearrangements only. Not all clones are present; in checked studies, unresolved V genes account for under half, and no reason is known for the remainder. The sample has roughly 71,000 clones on record, roughly 86% of them singletons. The ten largest clones capture approximately 30% of the sample. Material: peripheral blood. Receptor source: a man between 45 and 60 years old with acute or convalescent COVID-19.

The J gene is TRBJ2-3, the V gene TRBV30, with D possibly TRBD2 on 6 matching bases. Trimming shortened V by 2 bases and J by 0 bases, and 15 bases separated the two germline ends. The germline gives CDR1 GTSNPN, CDR2 SVGIG (reference sequence). This CDR3 comprises 16 residues. As DNA, the CDR3 is TGTGCCTGGAGTACCGGGGGTGGATCTAGCACAGATACGCAGTATTTT. Translation: CAWSTGGGSSTDTQYF.

The chain has TRBV20-1 and TRBJ1-3; TRBD1 matches at 9 bases. V lost 3 bases and J lost 4; bases outside the gene matches: 16. The germline V gene has CDR1 DFQATT and CDR2 SNEGSKA (reference sequence). The CDR3 totals 18 residues. CDR3 nucleotide sequence: TGCAGTGCTAGTCACCGGGACAGGGCAATCTTCAGAGGAAACACCATATATTTT. It translates to CSASHRDRAIFRGNTIYF.

This clone has just one count. The chain combines TRBV7-6 with TRBJ2-7, with 9 bases fitting TRBD1. Losses at the gene ends were 5 bases for V and 1 base for J; bases not matched to a gene: 6. Germline values: CDR1 SGHVS, CDR2 FNYEAQ. The CDR3 runs 15 residues. The CDR3 is CASSDTGQGSYEQYF. DNA for the CDR3: TGTGCCAGCAGCGATACGGGACAGGGTTCCTACGAGCAGTACTTC. Filled out from reference TRBV7-6 and TRBJ2-7, the complete variable domain reads GAGVSQSPRYKVTKRGQDVALRCDPISGHVSLYWYRQALGQGPEFLTYFNYEAQQDKSGLPNDRFSAERPEGSISTLTIQRTEQRDSAMYRCASSDTGQGSYEQYFGPGTRLTVT.

This clone appeared once. The J gene is TRBJ1-4, the V gene TRBV27; possible D gene TRBD1, 6 bases. CDR3 size: 16 residues. Germline values: CDR1 MNHEY, CDR2 SMNVEV (reference sequence). Trimming removed 4 bases at V and 5 bases at J, with 17 bases between. CDR3: CASSSIPGRGNEKLFF. The CDR3 bases are TGTGCCAGCAGTTCCATACCGGGAAGGGGGAATGAAAAACTGTTTTTT. The whole variable domain, filled in from reference TRBV27 and TRBJ1-4, reads EAQVTQNPRYLITVTGKKLTVTCSQNMNHEYMSWYRQDPGLGLRQIYYSMNVEVTDKGDVPEGYKVSRKEKRNFPLILESPSPNQTSLYFCASSSIPGRGNEKLFFGSGTQLSVL.

The rearrangement uses TRBV9 and TRBJ1-6; no definite D call. Germline values: CDR1 SGDLS, CDR2 YYNGEE. Trimming cost V 3 bases and J 5 bases, with 6 bases left between them. The length of the CDR3 is 13 residues. For the CDR3, the DNA is TGTGCCAGCAGCGACCAGGATAATTCACCCCTCCACTTT. This gives the protein CASSDQDNSPLHF.

This rearrangement joins TRBV7-9 to TRBJ2-7; possibly TRBD2 for D (6 bases). Germline V lookup: CDR1 SEHNR, CDR2 FQNEAQ (reference sequence). Trimming shortened V by 0 bases and J by 1 base, and 16 bases separated the two germline ends. The CDR3 contains 17 residues. CDR3 sequence: CASSLAGDSGTSYEQYF. CDR3 bases: TGTGCCAGCAGCTTAGCCGGGGACTCTGGGACGTCCTACGAGCAGTACTTC. The full variable domain, its missing parts supplied by reference TRBV7-9 and TRBJ2-7, is DTGVSQNPRHKITKRGQNVTFRCDPISEHNRLYWYRQTLGQGPEFLTYFQNEAQLEKSRLLSDRFSAERPKGSFSTLEIQRTEQGDSAMYLCASSLAGDSGTSYEQYFGPGTRLTVT.

This rearrangement joins TRBV27 to TRBJ1-5; 7 nucleotides align to TRBD1. CDR1 and CDR2 (germline): MNHEY, SMNVEV (reference sequence). With 3 bases clipped from V and 4 bases from J, the junction kept 6 bases outside the gene matches. The CDR3 is 15 residues long. CDR3 in amino acids: CASSFLGQRNQPQHF. CDR3 DNA sequence: TGTGCCAGCAGTTTTTTGGGACAGCGGAATCAGCCCCAGCATTTT.

The chain combines TRBV6-5 with TRBJ1-1, with TRBD1 as a possible D gene (5 bases). Germline-derived CDR1 and CDR2 are MNHEY and SVGAGI. This CDR3 contains 15 residues. Trimming cost V 3 bases and J 4 bases, with 15 bases left between them. CDR3 nucleotide sequence: TGTGCCAGCAGTTATTTCCTCAGGGATCTCACTGAAGCTTTCTTT. It translates to CASSYFLRDLTEAFF.

The V and J genes are TRBV7-9 and TRBJ1-2; 12 bases map to TRBD1. Germline V gene sequence: CDR1 SEHNR, CDR2 FQNEAQ (reference sequence). J lost 4 bases, V lost 5 bases, and 5 bases had no gene match. The CDR3 extends over 15 amino acids. CDR3 bases: TGTGCCAGCAGCCCCTGGGACAGGGGGCCCTATGGCTACACCTTC. Amino acids: CASSPWDRGPYGYTF.

This chain joins TRBV14 and TRBJ2-7, with 10 bases matching TRBD2. The CDR3 totals 15 residues. Trimming cost V 3 bases and J 2 bases; bases outside gene matches: 4. Germline V gene lookup returns CDR1 SGHDN and CDR2 FVKESK. CDR3: CASSHSGGPTYEQYF. The DNA of the CDR3 is TGTGCCAGCAGCCATAGCGGGGGGCCCACCTACGAGCAGTACTTC. The full variable domain, with the rest looked up from reference TRBV14 and TRBJ2-7, is EAGVTQFPSHSVIEKGQTVTLRCDPISGHDNLYWYRRVMGKEIKFLLHFVKESKQDESGMPNNRFLAERTGGTYSTLKVQPAELEDSGVYFCASSHSGGPTYEQYFGPGTRLTVT.

This clone was observed once. The chain links TRBV13 to TRBJ2-5; D is perhaps TRBD1 (6 bases). Trimming left V 5 bases short and J 3 bases short, with 22 bases between. The germline CDR1 and CDR2 sequences are PRHDT and FYEKMQ (reference sequence). CDR3 size: 17 residues. In DNA form, the CDR3 reads TGTGCCAGCAGCACGACCAGGACAGTTATGGGCGAAGAGACCCAGTACTTC. It codes for CASSTTRTVMGEETQYF.

The genes are TRBV7-2 and TRBJ1-2; tentative D call: TRBD1 (6 bases). Trimming left V 1 base short and J 8 bases short, with 17 bases between. This CDR3 comprises 15 residues. Germline loops: CDR1 SGHTA, CDR2 FQGNSA. As DNA, the CDR3 is TGTGCCAGCAGCTTAGGATACCGGGACATTAGGGGCTACACCTTC. Translated: CASSLGYRDIRGYTF.

The chain employs TRBV5-6 and TRBJ1-6; D remains unclear. Germline lookup yields CDR1 SGHDT and CDR2 YYEEEE. Trimming left V 0 bases short and J 10 bases short, with 5 bases between. The CDR3 is made up of 12 amino acids. Here the CDR3 reads CASSLEASPLHF. CDR3 nucleotides: TGTGCCAGCAGCTTGGAAGCGTCACCCCTCCACTTT.

V is TRBV2 and J is TRBJ1-1; D unresolved. The CDR3 loop spans 13 amino acids. Germline V gene lookup returns CDR1 SNHLY and CDR2 FYNNEI. V was clipped by 4 bases and J by 5 bases, with 11 bases between them. CDR3 nucleotides: TGTGCCAGCAGTGTCACGGGGAATACTGAAGCTTTCTTT. This encodes CASSVTGNTEAFF.

A remark on this clone: Distinct nucleotide sequences in the sample also encode this CDR3. The rearrangement joins TRBV10-3 to TRBJ2-5; the D is unclear. The V end lost 5 bases, the J end lost 5 bases, and 15 bases lay between the germline ends. The CDR3 runs to 14 residues. Looked up from germline, CDR1 is ENHRY and CDR2 is SYGVKD. Here the CDR3 DNA reads TGTGCCATCAGTAGTCCAGTGGGCAAGGAGACCCAGTACTTC. Translated, it gives CAISSPVGKETQYF.

The chain combines TRBV7-2 with TRBJ2-1, with 8 nucleotides matching TRBD2. Germline V gives CDR1 SGHTA, CDR2 FQGNSA. The CDR3 runs 15 residues. V lost 6 bases and J lost 0; bases outside the gene matches: 4. CDR3 coding DNA: TGTGCCAGCAGAATAGCGGGGAGCTCCTACAATGAGCAGTTCTTC. Protein: CASRIAGSSYNEQFF.

The rearrangement uses TRBV10-3 and TRBJ1-1, with D perhaps matching TRBD1 (6 bases). The CDR3 loop spans 13 amino acids. V dropped 6 bases and J dropped 1 base, with 9 bases sitting between them. Looked up from germline, CDR1 is ENHRY and CDR2 is SYGVKD. For the CDR3, the DNA is TGTGCCATCAGAGGGGGACAGAACACTGAAGCTTTCTTT. Its protein product is CAIRGGQNTEAFF.

This chain joins TRBV24-1 and TRBJ2-2, with TRBD1 identical over 9 bases. The CDR3 has 14 residues. The germline gives CDR1 KGHDR, CDR2 SFDVKD. V shed 5 bases, J shed 5 bases, and the junction held 2 bases outside the gene matches. CDR3 residues: CATSGTGETGELFF. CDR3 DNA: TGTGCCACCAGTGGGACAGGGGAAACCGGGGAGCTGTTTTTT.